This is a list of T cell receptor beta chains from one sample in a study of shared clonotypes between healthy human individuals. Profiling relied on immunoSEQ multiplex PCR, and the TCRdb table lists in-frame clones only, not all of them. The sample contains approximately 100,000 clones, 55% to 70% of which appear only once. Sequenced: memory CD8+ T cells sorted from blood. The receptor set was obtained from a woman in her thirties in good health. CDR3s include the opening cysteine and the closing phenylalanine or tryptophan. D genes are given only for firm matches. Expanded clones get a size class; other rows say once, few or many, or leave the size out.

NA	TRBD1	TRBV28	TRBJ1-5	TGTGCCAGCAGTTTCGGACAGGGCAATCAGCCCCAGCATTTT	CASSFGQGNQPQHF
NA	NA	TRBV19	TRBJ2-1	TGTGCCAGTAGTATCCCCGCCGCCGGCCCCTCCCGCGGGAATGAGCAGTTCTTC	CASSIPAAGPSRGNEQFF
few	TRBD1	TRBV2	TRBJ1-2	TGTGCCAGCAGTGAGTACAGGGGAGCTAACTATGGCTACACCTTC	CASSEYRGANYGYTF
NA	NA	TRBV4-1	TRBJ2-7	TGCGCCAGCAGCCAAGAAGGGGGGAGGTTCTACGAGCAGTACTTC	CASSQEGGRFYEQYF
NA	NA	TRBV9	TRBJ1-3	TGTGCCAGCAGCCCCCATTACTACTCTGGAAACACCATATATTTT	CASSPHYYSGNTIYF
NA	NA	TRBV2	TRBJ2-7	TGTGCCAGTACTGCGCGAGATCCAAGCTACGAGCAGTACTTC	CASTARDPSYEQYF
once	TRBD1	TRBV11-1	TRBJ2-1	TGTGCCAGCAGCTTCGGGGACAGGGACCTCAATGAGCAGCTCTTC	CASSFGDRDLNEQLF
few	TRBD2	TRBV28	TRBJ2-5	TGTGCCAGCACTCCAGGACTAGAGGCGAGTGAGCAGTACTTC	CASTPGLEASEQYF
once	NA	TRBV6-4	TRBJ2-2	TGTGCCAGCAGTGACTCGAGTTCGACCGGGGAGCTGTTTTTT	CASSDSSSTGELFF
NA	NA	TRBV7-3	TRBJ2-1	TGTGCCAGCAGCTCCAGCTGGAACAATGAGCAGTTCTTC	CASSSSWNNEQFF
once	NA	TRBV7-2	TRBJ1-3	TGTGCCAGCAGCTCTTATGCAGACTCTGGAAACACCATATATTTT	CASSSYADSGNTIYF
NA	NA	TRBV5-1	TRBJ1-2	TGCGCCAGCAGCCCCGACGAGGGTCGGTATGGCTACACCTTC	CASSPDEGRYGYTF
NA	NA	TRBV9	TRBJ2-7	TGTGCCAGCAGCGCGCATACAGGGTCCGAGCAGTACTTC	CASSAHTGSEQYF
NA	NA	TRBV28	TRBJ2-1	TGTGCCAGCAGTTTACTGGGACTCCTACCTAACAATGAGCAGTTCTTC	CASSLLGLLPNNEQFF
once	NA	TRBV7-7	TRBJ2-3	TGTGCCAGCAGCCCGCGTCTAGCGCCAGATACGCAGTATTTT	CASSPRLAPDTQYF
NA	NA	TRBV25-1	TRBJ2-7	TGTGCCAGCAGTGGAGTCTCACGCGGGACAGAGTCCTACGAGCAGTACTTC	CASSGVSRGTESYEQYF
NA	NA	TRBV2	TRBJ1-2	TGTGCCAGCAGTGAGCCGGGAATCTATGGCTACACCTTC	CASSEPGIYGYTF
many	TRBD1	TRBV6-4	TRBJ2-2	TGTGCCAGCAGTGAAGGGACAGGGGCCGGGGAGCTGTTTTTT	CASSEGTGAGELFF
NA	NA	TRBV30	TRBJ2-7	TGTGCCTGGAGTACAGGCTCCTACGAGCAGTACTTC	CAWSTGSYEQYF
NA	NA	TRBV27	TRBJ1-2	TGTGCCAGCAATCAGGAGGACAATACTAACTATGGCTACACCTTC	CASNQEDNTNYGYTF
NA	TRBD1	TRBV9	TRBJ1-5	TGTGCCAGCAGTCGGACAGGGCAGAATCAGCCCCAGCATTTT	CASSRTGQNQPQHF
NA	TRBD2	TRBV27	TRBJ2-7	TGTGCCAGCAGTTTACTCGCCAGACTAGCGGGAGACGGCTACGAGCAGTACTTC	CASSLLARLAGDGYEQYF
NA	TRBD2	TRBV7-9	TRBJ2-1	TGTGCCAGCAGCTCTACACTAGCGGGATACAATGAGCAGTTCTTC	CASSSTLAGYNEQFF
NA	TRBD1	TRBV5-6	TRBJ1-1	TGTGCCAGCAGCTTGCGTGGACAGGAGAACACTGAAGCTTTCTTT	CASSLRGQENTEAFF
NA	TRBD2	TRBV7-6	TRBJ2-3	TGTGCCAGCAGCCCTCGGACTAGCGGGAGTGATACGCAGTATTTT	CASSPRTSGSDTQYF
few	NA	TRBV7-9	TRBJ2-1	TGTGCCAGCAGCTACTTAGGTGATGAGCAGTTCTTC	CASSYLGDEQFF
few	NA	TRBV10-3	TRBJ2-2	TGTGCCATCAAGGAGCCCGCGAACACCGGGGAGCTGTTTTTT	CAIKEPANTGELFF
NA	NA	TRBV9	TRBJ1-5	TGTGCCAGCAGCGTAGATGGGGGTAGCAATCAGCCCCAGCATTTT	CASSVDGGSNQPQHF
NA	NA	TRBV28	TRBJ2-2	TGTGCCAGCACCCGTGTCAGACCTACCGGGGAGCTGTTTTTT	CASTRVRPTGELFF
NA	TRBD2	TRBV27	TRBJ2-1	TGTGCCACCGGAGGGCTAGCGGGAGGAAAGCTTTATAATGAGCAGTTCTTC	CATGGLAGGKLYNEQFF
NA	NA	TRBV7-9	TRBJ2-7	TGTGCCAGCAGCCGTCACCCCAGGGCTCGCTACGAGCAGTACTTC	CASSRHPRARYEQYF
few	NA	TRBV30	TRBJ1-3	TGTGCCTGCTGGGGGGTAGATGGAAACACCATATATTTT	CACWGVDGNTIYF
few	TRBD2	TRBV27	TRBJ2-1	TGTGCCAGCAGTTTTCTAGCGGGCTCGAACAATGAGCAGTTCTTC	CASSFLAGSNNEQFF
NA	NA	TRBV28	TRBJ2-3	TGTGCCAGCAGCCCGAACGAGCGGTCTCCAGATACGCAGTATTTT	CASSPNERSPDTQYF
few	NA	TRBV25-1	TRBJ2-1	TGTGCCAGCAGTGAATTGGGGGGACGGTTATACAATGAGCAGTTCTTC	CASSELGGRLYNEQFF
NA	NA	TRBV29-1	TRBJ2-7	TGCAGCGTTGAAGATCGGAACGGTTACTCCTACGAGCAGTACTTC	CSVEDRNGYSYEQYF
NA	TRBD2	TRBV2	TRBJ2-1	TGTGCCAGCCCCCTAGCGGGAGTTAGTAATGAGCAGTTCTTC	CASPLAGVSNEQFF
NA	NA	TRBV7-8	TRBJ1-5	TGTGCCAGCAGCTACTCTAATCAGCCCCAGCATTTT	CASSYSNQPQHF
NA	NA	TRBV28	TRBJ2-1	TGTGCCAGCAGTTTAATTCTCCCCACGAACAATGAGCAGTTCTTC	CASSLILPTNNEQFF
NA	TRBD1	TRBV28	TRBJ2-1	TGTGCCAGCACCGCATTAGGGACAGGGGACAATGAGCAGTTCTTC	CASTALGTGDNEQFF
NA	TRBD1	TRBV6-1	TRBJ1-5	TGTGCCAGCAGTGAACCCGTGGACAGGGGTGGTCAGCCCCAGCATTTT	CASSEPVDRGGQPQHF
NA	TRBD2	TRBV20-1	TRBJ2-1	TGCAGCACTAGCGGCAACAATGAGCAGTTCTTC	CSTSGNNEQFF
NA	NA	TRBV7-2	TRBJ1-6	TGTGCCAGCAGCTTAGTTGGGGGGCTGGGTTCACCCCTCCACTTT	CASSLVGGLGSPLHF
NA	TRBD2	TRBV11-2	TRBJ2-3	TGTGCCAGCAGCTTTTTAAGCGGGACCGGGGCAGATACGCAGTATTTT	CASSFLSGTGADTQYF